This record looks at one TCR beta chain sequence and its context. It lacks a known antigen. The entry originates in a study of T cells expressing NK-cell markers (dated by TCRdb to the early 2020s). At the level of the whole study: In sorted CD3+CD56+NKG2C+, CD3+CD56+NKG2C- and CD3+CD56-NKG2C+ T-cell subsets from 7 to 9 donors, TCR beta-chain repertoires were profiled. Among the eight sequenced donors, seven were HCMV-seropositive and one was HCMV-seronegative. All eight donors whose samples were sequenced were randomly selected healthy volunteers, three of them men and five women. The libraries were sequenced on Illumina HiSeq 2000/2500, MiSeq or NextSeq, producing 2 x 150 bp reads. Results and caveats for the whole study, not just this receptor: In roughly six donors, the dominant CD3+CD56+NKG2C+ clonotypes ranked among the top 10 CD8+ clonotypes, making up roughly 1.0-8% of CD8+ T cells. Those dominant clonotypes were again the most abundant among CD3+CD56-NKG2C+ cells in a few donors, at about 25-65%. Whether the expanded NKG2C-expressing T cell clones were specific for HCMV antigens remained unclear.

These reads were obtained on an Illumina HiSeq 2000. 5'RACE template switching, by which a universal primer site and unique molecular identifiers were added, was used to make TCR beta cDNA libraries. cDNA synthesis was primed from the TCR beta constant segment and was followed by two successive PCR amplification steps. Turning to the authors' computational methods: MIGEC was used to demultiplex reads and group reads by UMI, and MiTCR was used to assemble and quantify clonotypes. To exclude erroneous sequences, any TCR cDNA sequence not supported by at least two reads was discarded. The tcR package was used for downstream repertoire analysis, and clonotypes were matched across fractions by CDR3 nucleotide sequence plus V segment. VDJmatch was used to annotate antigen specificity against VDJdb, with one amino acid substitution in CDR3 permitted. TCRdb reprocessed the reads into one record per CDR3 protein sequence, lacking DNA. None of the V and J calls come from the authors' own analysis; TCRdb made them. This sample's table has entries for 400,000 or so distinct CDR3 sequences. The top ten hold roughly 10% of the sample.

To determine HCMV serostatus, a commercial ELISA kit was used to detect HCMV-specific IgG in serum. Peripheral blood mononuclear cells were isolated from blood by Ficoll density gradient centrifugation. Inclusive of the bounding cysteine and phenylalanine, the CDR3 is 13 residues long. The DNA is unrecorded. In the germline V gene, CDR1 corresponds to SQVTM and CDR2 to ANQGSEA. The material sequenced was blood T cells: a sorted CD56 or NKG2C T cell subset, CD4+ or CD8+ T cells, or bulk PBMC T cells (not recorded which). This TCR was sampled from a woman aged 50 to 65 in good health. Donor details come from another sample of the same person, matched by shared clones. Recombination linked TRBV29-1 to TRBJ1-1; TCRdb returns TRBD1, unconfirmable since there is no DNA. CDR3 region: CSVEAGGASEAFF.